Listed here is a single T cell receptor beta chain. The CDR3 consists of 13 residues. CDR1 and CDR2 (germline): MDHEN, SYDVKM. V was pared by 8 bases and J by 6 bases, with 4 bases of the junction left unmatched. Sequenced by immunoSEQ multiplex PCR; TCRdb stores in-frame clones only, minus some. The repertoire holds about 220,000 clones, with 80% as singletons. This sample was included in a study of blood T cell repertoires in COVID-19. V usage is TRBV28 and J usage is TRBJ2-7; 13 nucleotides match TRBD2. This clonotype was sampled from a human donor in a cohort sampled during active COVID-19. Input material: peripheral blood. CDR3 region: CASGGLAGPEQYF. DNA of the CDR3: TGTGCCAGCGGGGGACTAGCGGGGCCCGAGCAGTACTTC.